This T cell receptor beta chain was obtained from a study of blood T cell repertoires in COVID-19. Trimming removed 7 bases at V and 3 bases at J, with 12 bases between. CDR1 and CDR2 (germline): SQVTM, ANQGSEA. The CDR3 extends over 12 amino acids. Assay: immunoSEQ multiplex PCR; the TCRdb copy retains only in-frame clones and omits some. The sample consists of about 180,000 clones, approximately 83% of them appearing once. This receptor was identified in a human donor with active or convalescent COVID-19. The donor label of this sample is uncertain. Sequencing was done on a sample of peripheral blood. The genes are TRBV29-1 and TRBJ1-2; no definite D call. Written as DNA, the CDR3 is TGCAGCGCAAATAAGCAGGACTATGGCTACACCTTC. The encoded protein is CSANKQDYGYTF.